This T cell receptor beta chain stems from a study of shared clonotypes between healthy human individuals (dated by TCRdb to about 2020). With regard to the full study: The cohort comprised a couple of women and a few men aged 18 to 49 years. For each donor, CD4 naive and CD4 memory were each given three plates, CD8 naive was given two plates, and CD8 memory was given one plate. The study deeply sequenced blood TCR repertoires of five healthy adults to estimate repertoire size and the extent of clonotype sharing between individuals. To increase sequencing depth and limit assay-specific biases, different laboratories used diverse techniques to prepare libraries and sequence TCR repertoires. Per donor, leukapheresis produced somewhere between about 0.8 and 9 billion PBMCs. General conclusions and limits of the study: Based on pairwise subsampling, the degree of clonotype sharing among donors was expected to be affected by sequencing depth. Sampling was restricted to blood, and TCR repertoires in tissues likely differ from the TCR repertoires found in blood. When several donors were compared, the shared fraction of clonotypes was 5% to 6.5% for naive CD4, over 3% for naive CD8, more than 2% for memory CD4, and 0.35% to 0.4% for memory CD8. Rarefaction of sorted-subset datasets indicated incomplete sequencing despite the large sequencing depth. Clonotypes shared by all four sorted-subset donors showed higher generation probabilities than non-shared clonotypes. The small number of donors limited the genetic and exposure-history diversity represented. Naive subsets generally had larger estimated clonotype richness than memory subsets.

From its cysteine to its phenylalanine, the CDR3 spans 15 amino acids. Solely the CDR3 DNA is kept, with 45 bases framed from the first base. The germline V gene encodes CDR1 GTSNPN and CDR2 SVGIG (reference sequence). V and J are truncated by 2 bases and 1 base respectively, leaving an intervening sequence of 14 bases. Healthy HIV-negative adults with no recently reported acute infections or vaccinations were included as donors. All donors were Caucasian adults living in Nashville, Tennessee, USA. CD4+ T cells were enriched by magnetic negative selection; naive cells were then positively selected on CD45RA, and the negative fraction formed the memory subset. Blood was obtained by leukapheresis, after which PBMCs were separated by Ficoll-Histopaque density gradient centrifugation and cryopreserved in liquid nitrogen vapor phase. Analytical flow cytometry was used to check the purity and quantity of each magnetically sorted T cell population. Genomic DNA was isolated from every sorted fraction and measured by UV absorbance on a Nanodrop 2000c.

Using the deep immunoSEQ assay, multiplex PCR amplified TCR CDR3 regions from genomic DNA. Genomic DNA extracted from each cell subset was distributed evenly over all wells of several immunoSEQ 96-well plates, and each plate served as one replicate. Each replicate PCR for sorted subsets received around 200 ng genomic DNA, equal to about 30,000 T cell genomes. The purified libraries were quantified using a Qubit 3.0 fluorometer, sized with a Bioanalyzer 2100, and then quantified again using the KAPA Library Quantification kit. Every immunoSEQ 96-well plate was sequenced on a dedicated single-read 150-cycle Illumina NextSeq 550 flow cell. Concerning the study's data processing: The immunoSEQ output contained only junctional sequences without quality scores, so filtering could not match that applied to full-length reads. To assign V/J genes and CDR3, sequences were annotated against IMGT germline references using PyIR, a Python wrapper for IgBLAST v1.9. Reads were filtered out if the reads had weak V/J assignments (E-value above 1e-6), no CDR3, stop codons, out-of-frame junctions, or ambiguous translated residues. V3J clonotypes were defined as sequences sharing an identical inferred V gene, J gene, and CDR3 amino acid sequence. To compute the percentage overlap between repertoires, the number of shared unique clonotypes was divided by the size of the smaller repertoire. Three approaches were used to assess repertoire richness: RTK rarefaction, the Chao1 estimator, and Recon v2.1 estimates of unobserved clonotypes. Generation probabilities were computed with OLGA for all TCRbeta clonotypes obtained by the gDNA method from several donors. TCRdb took over this immuneACCESS table, retaining in-frame rearrangements with V and J assigned. Such tables are incomplete; in checked studies, under half of the missing clones stem from an unresolved V gene, and the remainder is unexplained. V, J and clone size derive from that table, while D and trimming were established from the DNA sequence. The sample records roughly 2 million clones, 85% to 95% of which are singletons. The top ten constitute around 0.13% of the sample.

On this clone itself: This receptor's antigen is unknown. Nothing much larger sits one base from this clone, and base qualities are not available.

This receptor was identified in a man between 18 and 35 years old in good health. Sequencing was performed on naive CD4+ T cells sorted from blood. The sample's cell subset or site label, in plain terms: CD45RA+ positively selected. This chain joins TRBV30 to TRBJ1-2; matching of 5 bases hints at TRBD1 as the D gene. Here is the DNA: TGTGCCTGGAGTTACAGGCTCCCGTTTAACTATGGCTACACCTTC. Its product reads: CAWSYRLPFNYGYTF.